The rows below give T cell receptor beta chains drawn from one sample of a study of blood T cell repertoires in COVID-19. The assay was immunoSEQ multiplex PCR, and TCRdb's table has in-frame clones only and misses some. The sample lists approximately 140,000 clones, about four fifths occurring once. Sample: peripheral blood. These receptors were obtained from a human donor in a cohort sampled during active COVID-19. Both conserved end residues are part of each CDR3. The order of the fields is clone size, J gene, V gene, D gene, CDR3 DNA, CDR3 protein. A D gene is named only where the DNA matches it firmly. A clone size is listed for some rows: how often the clone was seen (once, few, many), or a class if it is expanded.

abundance: .; j_gene: TRBJ1-5; v_gene: TRBV6-6; d_gene: .; CDR3nt: TGTGCCAGCAGCCCAGGATCGGACAGTCGATATTATAGCAATCATAAGGCCCAGCATTTT; CDR3aa: CASSPGSDSRYYSNHKAQHF
abundance: .; j_gene: TRBJ1-2; v_gene: TRBV6-6; d_gene: TRBD1; CDR3nt: TGTGCCAGCACCGAGGACAGGAGGTATGGCTACACCTTC; CDR3aa: CASTEDRRYGYTF
abundance: .; j_gene: TRBJ2-4; v_gene: TRBV3-1/TRBV3-2; d_gene: .; CDR3nt: TGTGCCAGCAGCCAAGATACAGGGCGAGGGGATATTCAGTACTTC; CDR3aa: CASSQDTGRGDIQYF
abundance: once; j_gene: TRBJ2-1; v_gene: TRBV5-1; d_gene: .; CDR3nt: TGCGCCAGCAGAGGGACACCTAGTGCTTATAGGTACAATGAGCAGTTCTTC; CDR3aa: CASRGTPSAYRYNEQFF
abundance: .; j_gene: TRBJ2-2; v_gene: TRBV6-1; d_gene: TRBD1; CDR3nt: TGTGCCAGCAGTGAAAGGACAGGCCGCGGGGAGCTGTTTTTT; CDR3aa: CASSERTGRGELFF
abundance: few; j_gene: TRBJ1-4; v_gene: TRBV7-3; d_gene: .; CDR3nt: TGTGCCAGCAGCTTAATGGGCGCAACTAATGAAAAACTGTTTTTT; CDR3aa: CASSLMGATNEKLFF
abundance: .; j_gene: TRBJ2-2; v_gene: TRBV7-2; d_gene: .; CDR3nt: TGTGCCAGCAGCTCGGGAGTAAACACCGGGGAGCTGTTTTTT; CDR3aa: CASSSGVNTGELFF
abundance: .; j_gene: TRBJ2-1; v_gene: TRBV5-4; d_gene: TRBD1; CDR3nt: TGTGCCAGCAGCACGGGACAGGGATACAATGAGCAGTTCTTC; CDR3aa: CASSTGQGYNEQFF
abundance: .; j_gene: TRBJ2-2; v_gene: TRBV19; d_gene: TRBD1; CDR3nt: TGTGCCAGTAGGGGACAGGGCCCGACCGGGGAGCTGTTTTTT; CDR3aa: CASRGQGPTGELFF
abundance: .; j_gene: TRBJ2-1; v_gene: TRBV27; d_gene: .; CDR3nt: TGTGCCAGCAGTTTTGGAGGTCGCCCGTTCTTC; CDR3aa: CASSFGGRPFF
abundance: .; j_gene: TRBJ2-1; v_gene: TRBV2; d_gene: .; CDR3nt: TGTGCCAGCAGTCTGACAACTAGCTCCTACAATGAGCAGTTCTTC; CDR3aa: CASSLTTSSYNEQFF
abundance: .; j_gene: TRBJ2-1; v_gene: TRBV27; d_gene: TRBD2; CDR3nt: TGTGCCAGCAGTTTAACCCTACTAGCGCCCTACAATGAGCAGTTCTTC; CDR3aa: CASSLTLLAPYNEQFF
abundance: .; j_gene: TRBJ2-3; v_gene: TRBV7-2; d_gene: .; CDR3nt: TGTGCCAGCAGCCCCCCTGGCCCCCGGGCAGATACGCAGTATTTT; CDR3aa: CASSPPGPRADTQYF
abundance: .; j_gene: TRBJ1-4; v_gene: TRBV2; d_gene: TRBD1; CDR3nt: TGTGCCAGCAGTGACCTTGGGACAGCGAATGAAAAACTGTTTTTT; CDR3aa: CASSDLGTANEKLFF
abundance: once; j_gene: TRBJ2-7; v_gene: TRBV5-1; d_gene: .; CDR3nt: TGCGCCAGCAGCATGGGGGACTCAAGGAGTGAGCAGTACTTC; CDR3aa: CASSMGDSRSEQYF
abundance: .; j_gene: TRBJ2-3; v_gene: TRBV6-1; d_gene: .; CDR3nt: TGTGCCAGCAGTGACGTTCTAGCGAGCACAGATACGCAGTATTTT; CDR3aa: CASSDVLASTDTQYF
abundance: few; j_gene: TRBJ2-5; v_gene: TRBV7-2; d_gene: TRBD2; CDR3nt: TGTGCCAGCAGCTTATCTAGGCTAGCGGGTATCCAAGAGACCCAGTACTTC; CDR3aa: CASSLSRLAGIQETQYF
abundance: once; j_gene: TRBJ2-1; v_gene: TRBV7-2; d_gene: .; CDR3nt: TGTGCCAGCAGCTTAGTGTCCGGTGGTAATGAGCAGTTCTTC; CDR3aa: CASSLVSGGNEQFF
abundance: .; j_gene: TRBJ1-5; v_gene: TRBV7-2; d_gene: TRBD1; CDR3nt: TGTGCCAGCAGCCAAGGGACAGGGAATCAGCCCCAGCATTTT; CDR3aa: CASSQGTGNQPQHF
abundance: .; j_gene: TRBJ2-1; v_gene: TRBV6-4; d_gene: TRBD2; CDR3nt: TGTGCCAGCAGTGAAGACAGCGGGGAGTACTATGAGCAGTTCTTC; CDR3aa: CASSEDSGEYYEQFF
abundance: .; j_gene: TRBJ2-3; v_gene: TRBV3-1/TRBV3-2; d_gene: TRBD2; CDR3nt: TGTGCCAGCAGCCGTACTAGCGGGGGTTACACAGATACGCAGTATTTT; CDR3aa: CASSRTSGGYTDTQYF
abundance: few; j_gene: TRBJ2-5; v_gene: TRBV7-6; d_gene: .; CDR3nt: TGTGCCAGCAGCTTAGTTGGCGGGGCAGTTCAAGAGACCCAGTACTTC; CDR3aa: CASSLVGGAVQETQYF
abundance: .; j_gene: TRBJ2-5; v_gene: TRBV4-2; d_gene: .; CDR3nt: TGTGCCAGCAGCCAAGTGCGGGAGACCCAGTACTTC; CDR3aa: CASSQVRETQYF
abundance: .; j_gene: TRBJ2-7; v_gene: TRBV27; d_gene: .; CDR3nt: TGTGCCAGCAGCCCGGGTTTCACCTACGAGCAGTACTTC; CDR3aa: CASSPGFTYEQYF
abundance: .; j_gene: TRBJ1-2; v_gene: TRBV30; d_gene: .; CDR3nt: TGTGCCTGGAGTGCCGTCCTCGGGGGGTACCCCTATGGCTACACCTTC; CDR3aa: CAWSAVLGGYPYGYTF
abundance: .; j_gene: TRBJ2-3; v_gene: TRBV7-3; d_gene: TRBD2; CDR3nt: TGTGCCAGCAGCTTAGCGGTAGCGGGAGGTGCAGATACGCAGTATTTT; CDR3aa: CASSLAVAGGADTQYF
abundance: .; j_gene: TRBJ2-3; v_gene: TRBV15; d_gene: .; CDR3nt: TGTGCCACCAGCAGAGGCAGTAGCACAGATACGCAGTATTTT; CDR3aa: CATSRGSSTDTQYF
abundance: once; j_gene: TRBJ2-1; v_gene: TRBV7-2; d_gene: .; CDR3nt: TGTGCCAGCAGCCCCCCCCGAGCGGTAAGTGAGCAGTTCTTC; CDR3aa: CASSPPRAVSEQFF
abundance: once; j_gene: TRBJ1-2; v_gene: TRBV27; d_gene: TRBD1; CDR3nt: TGTGCCAGCAAAAGTTCCGGGACAGGCTATGGCTACACCTTC; CDR3aa: CASKSSGTGYGYTF
abundance: .; j_gene: TRBJ2-6; v_gene: TRBV11-2; d_gene: TRBD1; CDR3nt: TGTGCCAGCGGGACAGGCCTCTCTGGGGCCAACGTCCTGACTTTC; CDR3aa: CASGTGLSGANVLTF
abundance: few; j_gene: TRBJ2-2; v_gene: TRBV28; d_gene: TRBD2; CDR3nt: TGTGCCAGCAGTTTCCCCTTACTAGCGGACAGTACCGGGGAGCTGTTTTTT; CDR3aa: CASSFPLLADSTGELFF
abundance: .; j_gene: TRBJ2-3; v_gene: TRBV7-9; d_gene: TRBD2; CDR3nt: TGTGCCAGCAGCTTGCAAGGACGGACTAGCGGGAGCCAAGATACGCAGTATTTT; CDR3aa: CASSLQGRTSGSQDTQYF
abundance: .; j_gene: TRBJ1-5; v_gene: TRBV15; d_gene: .; CDR3nt: TGTGCCACCGCGACACAGTATAGCAATCAGCCCCAGCATTTT; CDR3aa: CATATQYSNQPQHF
abundance: .; j_gene: TRBJ2-2; v_gene: TRBV28; d_gene: .; CDR3nt: TGTGCCAGCATAGCGAACACCGGGGAGCTGTTTTTT; CDR3aa: CASIANTGELFF
abundance: .; j_gene: TRBJ1-1; v_gene: TRBV10-3; d_gene: TRBD1; CDR3nt: TGTGCCATCAGTGATCTGGGACAGCAGAACACTGAAGCTTTCTTT; CDR3aa: CAISDLGQQNTEAFF
abundance: .; j_gene: TRBJ2-7; v_gene: TRBV2; d_gene: .; CDR3nt: TGTGCCAGCAGTGAATTGGGGGGAGTATACGAGCAGTACTTC; CDR3aa: CASSELGGVYEQYF
abundance: once; j_gene: TRBJ1-1; v_gene: TRBV11-1; d_gene: .; CDR3nt: TGTGCCAGCAGCTTAGTCTCGGGAGGGGACACTGAAGCTTTCTTT; CDR3aa: CASSLVSGGDTEAFF
abundance: .; j_gene: TRBJ1-2; v_gene: TRBV9; d_gene: .; CDR3nt: TGTGCCAGCAGCGTAACCCCCGGGAATAACTATGGCTACACCTTC; CDR3aa: CASSVTPGNNYGYTF
abundance: .; j_gene: TRBJ2-1; v_gene: TRBV7-8; d_gene: TRBD2; CDR3nt: TGTGCCAGCAGCTTAGGAGCGGGAGTTTATATTTCCTACAATGAGCAGTTCTTC; CDR3aa: CASSLGAGVYISYNEQFF
abundance: .; j_gene: TRBJ1-1; v_gene: TRBV5-6; d_gene: .; CDR3nt: TGTGCCAGCAGCTCGGGCTGGACAGCTAACACTGAAGCTTTCTTT; CDR3aa: CASSSGWTANTEAFF
abundance: few; j_gene: TRBJ1-5; v_gene: TRBV5-1; d_gene: .; CDR3nt: TGCGCCAGCAGCTTGGCCTATCCGGGAAGTCTCCCCCCCAGCAATCAGCCCCAGCATTTT; CDR3aa: CASSLAYPGSLPPSNQPQHF